This record covers a single T cell receptor beta chain. Germline CDR1 reads MNHEY; CDR2 reads SVGAGI. V shed 1 base and J 2 bases; nucleotides not matched to a gene: 0. This CDR3 has 14 residues. Original processing methods: How many nucleated cells were present was estimated from reference gene primer amplification. Some clones are missing from TCRdb's copy, which holds only in-frame ones; the method was immunoSEQ multiplex PCR. The V and J calls and the clone size are those of that table, but D and trimming were determined from the DNA. The sample includes 300,000 to 400,000 clones, roughly 90% of them seen just once. In assigning cohorts, the study relied on participant-reported clinical history. The sample belongs to a study of blood T cell repertoires in COVID-19.

The genes are TRBV6-5 and TRBJ1-2, with TRBD1 identical over 8 bases. The clonotype was recovered from a woman in her 30s with acute COVID-19. The sequenced sample was PBMCs or T cells enriched from blood (not recorded which). CDR3 region: CASSYWTGNYGYTF. DNA of the CDR3: TGTGCCAGCAGTTACTGGACAGGGAACTATGGCTACACCTTC.